The TCR beta chain described here comes from a study of T cell responses to AZD1222 COVID-19 vaccine. As concerns this clone: Its target is unknown.

Sequenced by immunoSEQ multiplex PCR; TCRdb stores in-frame clones only, minus some. Of roughly 160,000 clones detected, 94% appear once; the ten largest clones hold approximately 0.64%. Findings of the study overall: In all cases, repertoires were sampled only after the peak T cell response. Donors in the cohort were predominantly white British and more often female, and clonal diversity was possibly underestimated.

This receptor was taken from an adult in good health. The sequenced sample was peripheral blood, obtained on day 0 of AZD1222 vaccination.

The CDR3 sequence: CASSLGSQFADTQYF. The CDR3, as DNA: TGTGCCAGCAGTCTAGGGTCCCAGTTCGCAGATACGCAGTATTTT. The V and J genes are TRBV28 and TRBJ2-3; D not resolved. The CDR3 covers 15 residues. The V end was cut by 5 bases, the J end by 4 bases, with 16 bases between. Germline lookup yields CDR1 MDHEN and CDR2 SYDVKM.